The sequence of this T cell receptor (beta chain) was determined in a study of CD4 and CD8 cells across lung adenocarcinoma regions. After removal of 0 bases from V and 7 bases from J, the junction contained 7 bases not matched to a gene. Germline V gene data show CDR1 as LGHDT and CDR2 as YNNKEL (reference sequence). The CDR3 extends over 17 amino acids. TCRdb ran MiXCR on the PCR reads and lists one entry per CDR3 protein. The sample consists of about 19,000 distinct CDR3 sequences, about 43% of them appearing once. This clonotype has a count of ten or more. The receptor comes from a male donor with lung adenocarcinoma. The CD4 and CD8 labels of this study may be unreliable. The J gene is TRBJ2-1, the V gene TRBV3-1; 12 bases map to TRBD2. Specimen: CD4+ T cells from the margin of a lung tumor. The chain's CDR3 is CASSQETSGRIFNEQFF. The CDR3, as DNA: TGTGCCAGCAGCCAAGAAACTAGCGGGAGGATCTTTAATGAGCAGTTCTTC.